The 21 T cell receptor beta chains listed next were all sequenced from one sample in a study of blood T cell repertoires in COVID-19. TCRdb's copy holds only in-frame clones and misses some; the assay was immunoSEQ multiplex PCR. The data hold about 300,000 clones, with roughly 83% observed a single time. Material: peripheral blood. These receptors came from a human donor with COVID-19, enrolled during active disease. The donor label of this sample is uncertain.

The CDR3 sequence: CASSDSVWSNEKLFF. The DNA of the CDR3 is TGTGCCAGCAGTGACAGTGTGTGGTCTAATGAAAAACTGTTTTTT. This chain joins TRBV6-1 and TRBJ1-4; D unresolved. The CDR3 runs to 15 residues. V was clipped by 3 bases and J by 3 bases, with 11 bases between them. Germline V gives CDR1 MNHNS, CDR2 SASEGT.

This clone was seen a single time. V and J are TRBV6-5 and TRBJ1-3, with 7 positions matching TRBD1. Germline V gene data show CDR1 as MNHEY and CDR2 as SVGAGI. The junction had 8 bases not matched to a gene; V was cut back by 6 bases and J by 3 bases. CDR3 length equals 15 residues. Here the CDR3 reads CASSPDREIGNTIYF. The CDR3 coding sequence is TGTGCCAGCAGCCCCGACAGGGAAATTGGAAACACCATATATTTT.

The V gene is TRBV5-1, the J gene TRBJ2-7; 11 bases fit TRBD2. The CDR3 is 15 amino acids. Germline-derived CDR1 and CDR2 are SGHRS and YFSETQ. Unmatched junction bases numbered 5, after V lost 0 bases and J lost 6 bases. CDR3: CASSLGLAGGGEQYF. The CDR3 bases are TGCGCCAGCAGCTTGGGGCTAGCGGGAGGAGGCGAGCAGTACTTC.

This chain joins TRBV28 and TRBJ1-2; a weak D match, TRBD1 (6 bases). Trimming pared 6 bases from V and 4 bases from J, leaving 12 bases between. This CDR3 has 13 residues. Germline V CDR1 and CDR2: MDHEN, SYDVKM. In nucleotides, the CDR3 is TGTGCCAGCAGGCCCACAGGGTTCTATGGCTACACCTTC. Its translation is CASRPTGFYGYTF.

The chain uses TRBV19 and TRBJ2-3; 8 nucleotides line up with TRBD2. This CDR3 contains 15 residues. Germline values: CDR1 LNHDA, CDR2 SQIVND (reference sequence). Trimming at V came to 5 bases and at J to 3 bases, leaving 7 bases not matched to a gene. The CDR3 DNA is TGTGCCAGTAGTCCCGGGAGGGGTTGGACAGATACGCAGTATTTT. Its translation: CASSPGRGWTDTQYF.

This clone was seen just once. The chain joins TRBV6-6 to TRBJ2-7, with a possible D match to TRBD2 (6 bases). The V gene's germline CDR1 is MNHNY and CDR2 SVGAGI (reference sequence). V was cut by 4 bases and J by 7 bases, with 23 bases left in between. This CDR3 has 16 amino acids. CDR3 sequence (DNA): TGTGCCAGCAGTTTAACCAGGGACTTCCGGATGGGGGAGCAGTACTTC. As protein: CASSLTRDFRMGEQYF.

J is TRBJ2-1 and V is TRBV5-1; D gene uncertain. CDR1 and CDR2 from the germline V gene are SGHRS and YFSETQ. Between the trimmed V and J ends, which lost 4 bases and 15 bases, there was a span of 20 bases. The CDR3 is 13 amino acids. CDR3 protein: CASSTDFPDLPFF. The CDR3 DNA reads as TGCGCCAGCAGCACCGACTTCCCCGACTTACCGTTCTTC.

The V and J genes are TRBV12-3 or TRBV12-4 and TRBJ2-1; possible D gene TRBD2, 5 bases. CDR3 length equals 12 residues. The V end lost 5 bases, the J end lost 9 bases, and 11 bases lay between the germline ends. CDR3 sequence: CASSVSGFEQFF. In nucleotides, the CDR3 is TGTGCCAGCAGTGTAAGCGGTTTTGAGCAGTTCTTC.

The chain has TRBV19 and TRBJ1-5; D not resolved. The CDR3 extends over 13 amino acids. The V gene's germline CDR1 is LNHDA and CDR2 SQIVND (reference sequence). V was pared by 5 bases and J by 7 bases, with 12 bases between. The CDR3 DNA sequence: TGTGCCAGTAGTCCCCGTCTAGAACAGCCCCAGCATTTT. Residues: CASSPRLEQPQHF.

This chain connects TRBV25-1 to TRBJ1-4; D possibly corresponds to TRBD1 (5 bases). Between the trimmed V and J ends, which lost 4 bases and 8 bases, there was a span of 11 bases. The V gene's germline CDR1 is MGHDK and CDR2 SYGVNS. The CDR3 spans 13 residues. In DNA, the CDR3 is TGTGCCAGCAGTGGGGCAGGGAGGGAAAAACTGTTTTTT. It translates to CASSGAGREKLFF.

The chain couples TRBV6-2 or TRBV6-3 to TRBJ2-1; the D is unclear. Germline values: CDR1 MNHEY, CDR2 SVGEGT. Trimming removed 5 bases from V and 4 bases from J, with 12 bases in between. This CDR3 is 14 amino acids long. Here the CDR3 reads CASSPWLEYNEQFF. DNA of the CDR3: TGTGCCAGCAGTCCCTGGCTAGAATACAATGAGCAGTTCTTC.

The genes are TRBV19 and TRBJ2-3, with 11 bases identical to TRBD2. Per germline, CDR1 LNHDA and CDR2 SQIVND (reference sequence). With V trimmed by 3 bases and J by 7 bases, 12 bases remained unmatched. The CDR3 totals 17 residues. CDR3 protein: CASSISQVAGGPHTQYF. DNA for the CDR3: TGTGCCAGTAGTATCTCCCAGGTAGCGGGAGGGCCGCATACGCAGTATTTT. Complete variable domain (other parts from reference TRBV19 and TRBJ2-3): DGGITQSPKYLFRKEGQNVTLSCEQNLNHDAMYWYRQDPGQGLRLIYYSQIVNDFQKGDIAEGYSVSREKKESFPLTVTSAQKNPTAFYLCASSISQVAGGPHTQYFGPGTRLTVL.

This clone was picked up one time. The rearrangement links TRBV27 to TRBJ2-5; D may be TRBD2 (5 bases). Germline-derived CDR1 and CDR2 are MNHEY and SMNVEV (reference sequence). The CDR3 is 16 amino acids. The V and J ends lost 2 bases and 3 bases respectively, with 16 bases between them. CDR3 DNA: TGTGCCAGCAGTTTACGAGCCGGGGAACGTAAAGAGACCCAGTACTTC. Its protein is CASSLRAGERKETQYF.

This chain connects TRBV18 to TRBJ2-2; D is unresolved. Germline V lookup: CDR1 KGHSH, CDR2 LQKENI. Trimming took off 6 bases at V and 0 bases at J, with 11 bases between the two ends. This CDR3 contains 15 residues. The CDR3 DNA reads as TGTGCCAGCTCTCCGTTAACAGCGAACACCGGGGAGCTGTTTTTT. Its translation: CASSPLTANTGELFF.

A few counts support this clone. The chain has TRBV3-1 (or the pseudogene TRBV3-2) and TRBJ2-2; 10 bases line up with TRBD2. CDR1 is LGHDT and CDR2 is YNNKEL in the germline V gene (reference sequence). The V gene end was trimmed by 3 bases and the J gene end by 2 bases; junction bases not matched to a gene: 3. This CDR3 region has 16 residues. The CDR3: CASSQVLAGNTGELFF. The CDR3 DNA reads TGTGCCAGCAGCCAGGTACTAGCGGGAAACACCGGGGAGCTGTTTTTT.

The chain links TRBV6-1 to TRBJ2-1; perhaps TRBD2 as D (6 bases). Germline V lookup: CDR1 MNHNS, CDR2 SASEGT. CDR3 length equals 15 residues. Trimming stripped 0 bases from V and 2 bases from J, with 8 bases between. CDR3 nucleotides: TGTGCCAGCAGTGAAGCTAGCGGAGCCTACAATGAGCAGTTCTTC. It yields the protein CASSEASGAYNEQFF.

Written as DNA, the CDR3 is TGCGCCAGCAGTGCTCCGGAGACTAGAGGAATAGAGACCCAGTACTTC. Its protein is CASSAPETRGIETQYF. The chain has TRBV10-2 and TRBJ2-5, with a tentative D call TRBD2 (6 bases). Trimming stripped 4 bases from V and 4 bases from J, with 19 bases between. Germline CDR1 is WSHSY and CDR2 is SAAADI. The CDR3 runs 16 residues.

This clone was found a few times. The chain links TRBV25-1 to TRBJ2-7; D perhaps matches TRBD2 (6 bases). Trimming stripped 3 bases from V and 4 bases from J, with 10 bases between. Germline values: CDR1 MGHDK, CDR2 SYGVNS. The CDR3 is made up of 13 amino acids. The DNA for the CDR3 is TGTGCCAGCAGTGAGCAGCTAGCGTACGAGCAGTACTTC. Its translation is CASSEQLAYEQYF.

The chain combines TRBV29-1 with TRBJ2-1; 9 nucleotides align to TRBD2. The CDR3 covers 14 residues. J lost 9 bases, V lost 7 bases, and 13 bases had no gene match. Per germline, CDR1 SQVTM and CDR2 ANQGSEA. The CDR3 DNA reads as TGCAGCGCCTTTGCCGCGGGAGGGGGGGGTGAGCAGTTCTTC. The encoded protein is CSAFAAGGGGEQFF.

The chain recombines TRBV7-9 with TRBJ1-2; 7 bases align to TRBD1. The CDR3 covers 15 residues. J gave up 2 bases and V 1 base, and 4 bases lay outside the gene matches. Per the germline V gene, CDR1 is SEHNR and CDR2 is FQNEAQ (reference sequence). The CDR3 DNA reads as TGTGCCAGCAGCTTAGTCGGGGGACAGAACTATGGCTACACCTTC. Protein: CASSLVGGQNYGYTF.

The chain carries TRBV10-3 and TRBJ2-5, with TRBD1 matching over 10 bases. In germline, CDR1 is ENHRY, CDR2 SYGVKD. This CDR3 region has 16 residues. Trimming at V came to 3 bases and at J to 1 base, leaving 5 bases not matched to a gene. CDR3 loop: CAISDRTGGGQETQYF. The CDR3 DNA reads as TGTGCCATCAGTGATCGGACAGGGGGAGGCCAAGAGACCCAGTACTTC.